These 18 T cell receptor beta chains were all obtained from the same sample, sequenced in a study of T cell responses to AZD1222 COVID-19 vaccine. Only in-frame clones appear in the TCRdb table, and some are missing; sequencing was by immunoSEQ multiplex PCR. The profile shows about 97,000 clones, more than 75% of them singletons. This specimen consisted of peripheral blood, obtained on day 0 of AZD1222 vaccination. These receptors were obtained from an adult in good health.

This rearrangement joins TRBV24-1 to TRBJ2-7, with TRBD1 as a possible D gene (5 bases). This CDR3 spans 12 amino acids. The germline V gene has CDR1 KGHDR and CDR2 SFDVKD. V was shortened by 6 bases and J by 3 bases, with 8 bases between the two germline ends. As DNA, the CDR3 is TGTGCCACCAGTACCAGGGACTACGAGCAGTACTTC. This sequence encodes CATSTRDYEQYF.

V usage is TRBV5-4 and J usage is TRBJ2-3; perhaps TRBD2 as D (6 bases). Trimming stripped 0 bases from V and 3 bases from J, with 11 bases between. CDR1 SGHNT and CDR2 YYREEE come from the germline V gene (reference sequence). CDR3 length: 15 amino acids. CDR3 DNA: TGTGCCAGCAGCTTGGTCTTGGGAGGAACAGATACGCAGTATTTT. It specifies CASSLVLGGTDTQYF.

The genes are TRBV28 and TRBJ2-1; 7 bases are a match to TRBD2. V shed 4 bases, J shed 5 bases, and the junction held 8 bases outside the gene matches. This CDR3 comprises 15 residues. Germline V gene data show CDR1 as MDHEN and CDR2 as SYDVKM. CDR3 sequence (DNA): TGTGCCAGCAGTTCCCGTGGCGGGAGAAACAATGAGCAGTTCTTC. The encoded protein is CASSSRGGRNNEQFF.

This chain links TRBV7-7 with TRBJ2-7; D could derive from TRBD1 or TRBD2 (6 bases each). Germline V gene data show CDR1 as SSHAT and CDR2 as FNYEAQ (reference sequence). Between the trimmed V and J ends, which lost 6 bases and 6 bases, there was a span of 18 bases. This CDR3 has 14 amino acids. The CDR3 spells CASSPQIGGGEQYF. The CDR3 coding sequence is TGTGCCAGCAGTCCTCAAATAGGGGGAGGCGAGCAGTACTTC.

The chain uses TRBV4-2 and TRBJ1-1, with 7 nucleotides matching TRBD1. J was trimmed by 1 base and V by 3 bases; bases with no gene match: 11. Germline loops: CDR1 LGHNA, CDR2 YNFKEQ. The CDR3 runs 17 residues. CDR3 loop: CASSQKGARQQNTEAFF. DNA of the CDR3: TGTGCCAGCAGCCAGAAGGGGGCTAGACAACAGAACACTGAAGCTTTCTTT.

Relative to its sample, this clone is medium-sized. The rearrangement uses TRBV19 and TRBJ1-2, with D perhaps TRBD1 (5 bases). Looked up from germline, CDR1 is LNHDA and CDR2 is SQIVND (reference sequence). The V and J ends lost 7 bases and 5 bases respectively, with 17 bases between them. CDR3 length: 14 amino acids. The CDR3 reads CASTWGRGSYGYTF. CDR3 nucleotide sequence: TGTGCCAGTACTTGGGGGAGGGGCTCGTATGGCTACACCTTC.

This chain connects TRBV30 to TRBJ2-2, with 7 bases fitting TRBD1. CDR3 length: 15 residues. V dropped 8 bases and J dropped 0; count of bases not matched to a gene: 9. Germline CDR1 GTSNPN, CDR2 SVGIG (reference sequence). CDR3 DNA sequence: TGTGCCGGGCGAATCAGGGGGTCGAACACCGGGGAGCTGTTTTTT. This encodes CAGRIRGSNTGELFF.

This clone was seen more than once but under ten times. The chain joins TRBV2 to TRBJ2-3; D possibly uses TRBD1 or TRBD2 (5 bases each). CDR3 length: 15 residues. Per germline, CDR1 SNHLY and CDR2 FYNNEI. V lost 6 bases, J lost 2 bases, and 15 bases lay in between. Written as DNA, the CDR3 is TGTGCCAGCAGCCCCGCCGGGACCCTCACAGATACGCAGTATTTT. It is translated as CASSPAGTLTDTQYF.

A note on this clone: Different DNA sequences within this sample yield the same CDR3. The chain uses TRBV27 and TRBJ2-3; D call uncertain. Germline CDR1 and CDR2: MNHEY and SMNVEV (reference sequence). CDR3 length equals 12 residues. The V and J ends lost 0 bases and 4 bases respectively, with 2 bases between them. The CDR3 nucleotides are TGTGCCAGCAGTTTATCTGCAGATACGCAGTATTTT. Its translation is CASSLSADTQYF.

The chain has TRBV9 and TRBJ1-1; D possibly corresponds to TRBD1 (5 bases). The germline CDR1 and CDR2 sequences are SGDLS and YYNGEE. V lost 4 bases, J lost 12 bases, and 16 bases lay in between. The CDR3 extends over 12 amino acids. CDR3 loop: CASSPWGVWSFF. The CDR3 bases are TGTGCCAGCAGCCCCTGGGGGGTTTGGTCTTTCTTT.

The rearrangement uses TRBV7-3 and TRBJ2-1; 8 bases map to TRBD2. CDR3 length equals 15 residues. Germline V lookup: CDR1 SGHTA, CDR2 FQGTGA. Germline trimming cut 2 bases from V and 3 bases from J; bases unmatched to any gene: 3. The DNA for the CDR3 is TGTGCCAGCAGCTTACACGGGACTAGCTACAATGAGCAGTTCTTC. Amino acids: CASSLHGTSYNEQFF.

The J gene is TRBJ1-1, the V gene TRBV9; D is undetermined. Germline assignment: CDR1 SGDLS and CDR2 YYNGEE. The CDR3 runs 14 residues. V shed 3 bases and J shed 5 bases, with 14 bases lying between them. This chain's CDR3 is CASSGSRGLTEAFF. As DNA, the CDR3 is TGTGCCAGCAGCGGAAGCCGGGGATTGACTGAAGCTTTCTTT.

The chain combines TRBV5-4 with TRBJ2-5, with D perhaps being TRBD1 or TRBD2 (5 bases each). Per germline, CDR1 SGHNT and CDR2 YYREEE (reference sequence). V lost 5 bases to trimming and J lost 0 bases, with 11 bases between them. CDR3 length equals 14 residues. The CDR3 DNA reads TGTGCCAGCAGGTCCGGGACCAACCAAGAGACCCAGTACTTC. Residues: CASRSGTNQETQYF.

The chain carries TRBV25-1 and TRBJ2-5; D is uncertain. CDR1 is MGHDK and CDR2 is SYGVNS in the germline V gene. The CDR3 contains 15 residues. V was cut by 1 base and J by 0 bases, with 9 bases left in between. CDR3 nucleotide sequence: TGTGCCAGCAGTGAATTAAGGAGCTACCAAGAGACCCAGTACTTC. Its protein is CASSELRSYQETQYF.

This sequence joins TRBV5-1 and TRBJ2-3; TRBD2 aligns across 8 bases. This CDR3 contains 15 residues. After removal of 2 bases from V and 6 bases from J, the junction contained 8 bases not matched to a gene. CDR1 and CDR2 from the germline V gene are SGHRS and YFSETQ. The chain's CDR3 is CASSLTGTSGDTQYF. CDR3 coding DNA: TGCGCCAGCAGCTTAACCGGGACTAGTGGCGATACGCAGTATTTT.

The rearrangement links TRBV5-1 to TRBJ1-2; TRBD1 is a possible D gene (6 bases). Between the trimmed V and J ends, which lost 3 bases and 4 bases, there was a span of 13 bases. The CDR3 has 14 amino acids. The germline CDR1 and CDR2 sequences are SGHRS and YFSETQ. CDR3 DNA: TGCGCCAGCAGCTCGACAGGAGATTTCTATGGCTACACCTTC. The encoded protein is CASSSTGDFYGYTF.

This chain links TRBV23-1 with TRBJ1-2; 7 bases agree with TRBD1. TRBV23-1 falls under the ORF class, with uncertain function. The J segment lost 6 bases and the V segment lost 2 bases, leaving 6 bases of the junction unmatched. The CDR3 runs 14 residues. The DNA for the CDR3 is TGCGCCAGCAGTCAAAGGGGACAGTGTGATGGCTACACCTTC. Protein: CASSQRGQCDGYTF.

This clone has just one count. The chain is built from TRBV5-1 and TRBJ2-3, with D perhaps assigned TRBD1 or TRBD2 (5 bases each). V gave up 4 bases and J gave up 2 bases, with 20 bases separating them. The germline V gene has CDR1 SGHRS and CDR2 YFSETQ. The CDR3 length is 17 residues. The CDR3 loop is CASSEYSGTTNTDTQYF. The CDR3 DNA reads as TGCGCCAGCAGCGAATATTCCGGGACGACAAACACAGATACGCAGTATTTT.